The 17 T cell receptor beta chains in this list originate from one sample, sequenced in a study of graft-versus-host responses after intestinal transplantation. These receptors are not linked to any known antigen. The table came from immunoSEQ multiplex PCR; TCRdb's copy has only in-frame clones and leaves some out. The top ten hold approximately 1.5% of the sample, which has tens of thousands of clones, 90% to 95% seen once. The specimen comprised unstimulated CD8+ T cells sorted from spleen or lymph node cells, sampled before transplant. These receptor sequences come from a human donor who was the organ donor for an intestinal transplant.

CDR3 residues: CASSLGAVYEQYF. The CDR3 DNA follows: TGTGCCAGCAGCTTAGGTGCAGTCTACGAGCAGTACTTC. V is TRBV11-2 and J is TRBJ2-7, with D unresolved. V was trimmed by 1 base and J by 3 bases, leaving 7 bases between them. Germline CDR1 and CDR2: SGHAT and FQNNGV. The CDR3 extends over 13 amino acids.

Only one count was recorded for this clone. CDR3 protein: CASSLEVAGASYEQYF. CDR3 bases: TGTGCCAGCAGCTTAGAGGTAGCGGGGGCCTCCTACGAGCAGTACTTC. V and J are TRBV7-9 and TRBJ2-7; 9 bases align to TRBD2. CDR1 and CDR2 from the germline V gene are SEHNR and FQNEAQ (reference sequence). Trimming took 1 base from V and 0 from J; bases not matched to a gene: 4. The CDR3 runs 16 residues.

The chain recombines TRBV28 with TRBJ2-7; D call uncertain. Between the trimmed V and J ends, which lost 5 bases and 0 bases, there was a span of 11 bases. Looked up from germline, CDR1 is MDHEN and CDR2 is SYDVKM. This CDR3 has 14 residues. The CDR3 nucleotides are TGTGCCAGCAGTCGAACTGTTAGCTCCTACGAGCAGTACTTC. Residues: CASSRTVSSYEQYF.

V is TRBV27 and J is TRBJ2-7; TRBD1 is a possible D gene (5 bases). The CDR3 length is 15 residues. V was cut by 6 bases and J by 4 bases, with 19 bases left in between. CDR1 and CDR2 (germline): MNHEY, SMNVEV (reference sequence). DNA of the CDR3: TGTGCCAGCAGAAACTCCCGGGTTCCAGGGTACGAGCAGTACTTC. Amino acids: CASRNSRVPGYEQYF.

The chain couples TRBV9 to TRBJ2-1; weak D call: TRBD1 (5 bases). This CDR3 comprises 15 residues. The ends were cut back, 0 bases at V and 2 bases at J, with 9 bases in the middle. Germline CDR1 reads SGDLS; CDR2 reads YYNGEE. The CDR3 DNA sequence: TGTGCCAGCAGCGTAGGGCAGGGCGCCTACAATGAGCAGTTCTTC. This gives the protein CASSVGQGAYNEQFF.

This chain links TRBV28 with TRBJ2-7, with D unclear. With 3 bases removed from V and 4 bases from J, the gap between germline ends came to 13 bases. Per germline, CDR1 MDHEN and CDR2 SYDVKM. The CDR3 runs to 14 residues. As DNA, the CDR3 is TGTGCCAGCAGTTTGTCCCCTCCCCCGTACGAGCAGTACTTC. Translated, it gives CASSLSPPPYEQYF.

The chain couples TRBV4-3 to TRBJ2-3; weak D call: TRBD2 (6 bases). With 1 base removed from V and 4 bases from J, the gap between germline ends came to 9 bases. The V gene's germline CDR1 is LGHNA and CDR2 YSLEER. This CDR3 has 14 residues. CDR3 protein: CASSQVLASDTQYF. The CDR3, as DNA: TGCGCCAGCAGCCAAGTGCTAGCGTCAGATACGCAGTATTTT.

The chain couples TRBV29-1 to TRBJ1-1; TRBD1 might be the D (6 bases). The CDR3 is made up of 13 amino acids. From germline, CDR1 is SQVTM and CDR2 ANQGSEA. The V end lost 3 bases, the J end lost 11 bases, and 19 bases lay between the germline ends. This chain's CDR3 is CSVDSIGGGRAFF. CDR3 bases: TGCAGCGTTGATTCTATCGGGGGGGGGCGGGCTTTCTTT.

The chain is built from TRBV11-3 and TRBJ2-1; D is perhaps TRBD2 (5 bases). V was cut by 1 base and J by 12 bases, with 10 bases left in between. The CDR3 is made up of 12 amino acids. The germline gives CDR1 SGHNT, CDR2 YENEEA. The DNA of the CDR3 is TGTGCCAGCAGCTTAGGTGCGGGTAGGCAGTTCTTC. Translating it yields CASSLGAGRQFF.

The chain couples TRBV6-6 to TRBJ2-3, with D perhaps matching TRBD2 (6 bases). The CDR3 extends over 15 amino acids. Per germline, CDR1 MNHNY and CDR2 SVGAGI (reference sequence). V lost 2 bases to trimming and J lost 4 bases, with 13 bases between them. The CDR3 reads CASSYDLEGADTQYF. CDR3 bases: TGTGCCAGCAGTTACGATTTGGAGGGCGCAGATACGCAGTATTTT.

The V call is TRBV13, the J call TRBJ2-2; 8 positions agree with TRBD2. Looked up from germline, CDR1 is PRHDT and CDR2 is FYEKMQ (reference sequence). The CDR3 consists of 19 residues. V was pared by 0 bases and J by 2 bases, with 11 bases of the junction left unmatched. The CDR3 spells CASSLGLSGRKANTGELFF. The CDR3 DNA reads TGTGCCAGCAGCTTAGGACTAAGCGGGAGAAAGGCTAACACCGGGGAGCTGTTTTTT.

The J gene is TRBJ2-3, the V gene TRBV6-1, with D tentatively TRBD1 (5 bases). CDR3 size: 14 residues. Germline loops: CDR1 MNHNS, CDR2 SASEGT. V was shortened by 6 bases and J by 2 bases, with 12 bases between the two germline ends. The CDR3 DNA follows: TGTGCCAGCAGGGGGCTTCACGCCACAGATACGCAGTATTTT. Its translation: CASRGLHATDTQYF.

This clone appeared a single time. The rearrangement links TRBV30 to TRBJ1-1; 7 bases map to TRBD1. From germline, CDR1 is GTSNPN and CDR2 SVGIG (reference sequence). Trimming cost V 6 bases and J 1 base; bases outside gene matches: 8. CDR3 size: 14 residues. The CDR3 is CACLGWTGNTEAFF. Here the CDR3 DNA reads TGTGCCTGTCTAGGATGGACAGGGAACACTGAAGCTTTCTTT.

The chain links TRBV5-8 to TRBJ2-7; no firm D call. The germline gives CDR1 SGHTS, CDR2 YDEGEE. The V and J ends lost 4 bases and 4 bases respectively, with 18 bases between them. The CDR3 extends over 15 amino acids. The CDR3 here is CASSPTPGTRYEQYF. Written as DNA, the CDR3 is TGTGCCAGCAGCCCCACCCCAGGCACCCGTTACGAGCAGTACTTC. Variable domain in full (rest from reference TRBV5-8 and TRBJ2-7): EAGVTQSPTHLIKTRGQQATLRCSPISGHTSVYWYQQALGLGLQFLLWYDEGEERNRGNFPPRFSGRQFPNYSSELNVNALELEDSALYLCASSPTPGTRYEQYFGPGTRLTVT.

The chain is built from TRBV13 and TRBJ2-5, with D perhaps TRBD1 (6 bases). Per germline, CDR1 PRHDT and CDR2 FYEKMQ (reference sequence). This CDR3 contains 13 residues. V gave up 6 bases and J gave up 2 bases, with 10 bases separating them. The CDR3 coding sequence is TGTGCCAGCAGGCTACAGGGTCAAGAGACCCAGTACTTC. It is translated as CASRLQGQETQYF.

V is TRBV19 and J is TRBJ1-2, with unresolved D. V was clipped by 3 bases and J by 10 bases, with 18 bases between them. The germline V gene has CDR1 LNHDA and CDR2 SQIVND (reference sequence). The CDR3 extends over 14 amino acids. CDR3 bases: TGTGCCAGTAGTATTAGCGGAGGCAGGCGTCCCTACACCTTC. This codes for CASSISGGRRPYTF.

The V gene is TRBV5-4, the J gene TRBJ2-1; 14 bases agree with TRBD2. V gave up 3 bases and J gave up 9 bases; unmatched junction bases: 11. The V gene's germline CDR1 is SGHNT and CDR2 YYREEE (reference sequence). CDR3 length: 17 residues. The CDR3 region has the DNA TGTGCCAGCAGCTCGGGACTAGCGGGAGTGGGGTCGGGTGAGCAGTTCTTC. The encoded protein is CASSSGLAGVGSGEQFF.